The clone carrying this T cell receptor (beta chain) was counted between two and nine times. Its target is unknown. All of the sorted populations showed purity greater than 95%. Germline V lookup: CDR1 SGDLS, CDR2 YYNGEE. Trimming cost V 4 bases and J 4 bases, with 14 bases left between them. The CDR3 sequence is 15 residues long. cDNA synthesis used the whole RNA isolate, giving expressed TCRB sequences. Repertoires were generated with immunoSEQ multiplex PCR, while TCRdb's copy carries only in-frame clones and drops some. The table has about 320,000 clones, approximately 15% seen once; the top ten hold 6.7%. This entry is derived from a study of beta chain features in type 1 diabetes. General study results and limits: Relative to healthy donors, patients appeared to have naive, central memory and Treg TCRB repertoires that were more similar.

The clonotype comes from a man aged 25-45 years in good health. Material: central memory CD4+ T cells from blood. The chain recombines TRBV9 with TRBJ2-2, with D possibly matching TRBD2 (5 bases). CDR3: CASSPWTQTTGELFF. CDR3 DNA sequence: TGTGCCAGCAGCCCGTGGACTCAAACCACCGGGGAGCTGTTTTTT.